This TCR beta chain is drawn from a study of Ad26.COV2.S vaccination and SARS-CoV-2 variants (dated by TCRdb to the early 2020s). General notes on the study: Vaccine-arm donors came from COV1001, a multicentre, randomized, double-blind, placebo-controlled phase I-IIa trial of Ad26.COV2.S in healthy adults. Ad26.COV2.S was administered intramuscularly at a dose of 5x10^10 or 1x10^11 viral particles, either as one shot or as two shots given 56 days apart. Throughout the experiments and outcome assessment, investigators stayed blinded to trial group allocation. Sequencing of the TCRbeta repertoire served to evaluate the specificity and breadth of SARS-CoV-2-reactive T cell receptors following Ad26.COV2.S vaccination. Trial participants were randomized into five groups of five, in which low-dose or high-dose Ad26.COV2.S was given once or twice, or placebo was given on both occasions. The TCR-sequenced set comprised approximately 30 samples: approximately 19 Ad26.COV2.S vaccine recipients, 5 placebo recipients and 8 SARS-CoV-2 convalescent individuals. The research as a whole found: It was noted by the authors that total T cell responses may have been underestimated by the TCR breadth and depth analyses. Comparable non-spike TCR breadth was observed between vaccine and placebo recipients, consistent with only spike being contained in the vaccine. Substantial breadth of spike-specific CD8+ and CD4+ T cell responses was reported after vaccination. Spike-specific TCR breadth was higher in Ad26.COV2.S recipients than in placebo recipients (P = 0.0014). Comparing responses between vaccine doses or regimens was not something the study was powered to do.

Looking up the germline V gene yields CDR1 SGHAT and CDR2 FQNNGV. Relative to germline, V is 1 base shorter and J is 0 bases shorter, with 10 bases between their ends. The CDR3 covers 16 residues, taking in both the cysteine and the phenylalanine. The kept DNA is CDR3 alone, 48 bases in frame from the first base. To note about this clone: Its antigen is unknown. The sample holds no much larger clone one base away, and base qualities are not on file.

TCRbeta CDR3 regions were sequenced with the immunoSEQ Assay. After extraction, genomic DNA underwent amplification by bias-controlled multiplex PCR, followed by high-throughput sequencing. Per the original workflow: To quantify the absolute abundance of every unique TCRbeta CDR3 region, sequences were collapsed and filtered. T cell fraction was estimated by normalization of TCRbeta template counts to usable DNA, with usable DNA being measured through amplification of reference genes present in all nucleated cells. Repertoire TCRs were annotated as SARS-CoV-2-specific by exact matching of V gene, CDR3 amino acid sequence and J gene to a known reactive TCR set. The reference SARS-CoV-2 TCR set was obtained from MIRA and was filtered for enrichment in COVID-19-positive ImmuneCODE repertoires, whereby public or cross-reactive TCRs were removed. Using the MIRA antigens, annotated TCRs were further analysed by specific ORF or by position within an ORF. Breadth was defined as the number of annotated unique rearrangements divided by the total number of unique productive rearrangements, and depth was defined as the summed frequency of the annotated unique rearrangements. TCR breadth was compared between groups using two-sided Wilcoxon rank-sum tests. Drawn from immuneACCESS, this table holds only the in-frame rearrangements with V and J called that TCRdb kept. Clones are partly lost; checked studies trace under half to an unresolved V gene and leave the rest unexplained. That table is the source of V, J and clone size, and D and trimming were worked out from the DNA. This sample gives about 320,000 clones in total; 85% of them show up just once. The biggest ten clones account for 2% to 2.5% of the sample.

This specimen's treatment or condition label, per the study, means: roughly 18 received Ad26.COV2.S at low or high dose, single or two shots; 5 received placebo; per-sample allocation not given. For vaccine and placebo recipients, repertoires were sequenced using samples collected on day 63 after the first injection. Between 29 July and 7 August 2020, Cohort 1b enrolled 25 adults aged 18-55 years at one site in Boston, USA. Ad26.COV2.S was a replication-incompetent adenovirus type 26 vector that expressed a prefusion-stabilized SARS-CoV-2 spike protein derived from the original Wuhan strain. The rearranged chain carries TRBV11-2 and TRBJ2-1, with a weak D call of TRBD2 (6 bases match). Sample: peripheral blood, taken in a trial of Ad26.COV2.S vaccine versus placebo. This TCR came from a person aged 18-60 years who received the Ad26.COV2.S COVID-19 vaccine or a placebo. The encoded CDR3 is CASSLVPGVSYNEQFF. The base sequence is TGTGCCAGCAGCTTAGTACCGGGGGTCTCCTACAATGAGCAGTTCTTC.